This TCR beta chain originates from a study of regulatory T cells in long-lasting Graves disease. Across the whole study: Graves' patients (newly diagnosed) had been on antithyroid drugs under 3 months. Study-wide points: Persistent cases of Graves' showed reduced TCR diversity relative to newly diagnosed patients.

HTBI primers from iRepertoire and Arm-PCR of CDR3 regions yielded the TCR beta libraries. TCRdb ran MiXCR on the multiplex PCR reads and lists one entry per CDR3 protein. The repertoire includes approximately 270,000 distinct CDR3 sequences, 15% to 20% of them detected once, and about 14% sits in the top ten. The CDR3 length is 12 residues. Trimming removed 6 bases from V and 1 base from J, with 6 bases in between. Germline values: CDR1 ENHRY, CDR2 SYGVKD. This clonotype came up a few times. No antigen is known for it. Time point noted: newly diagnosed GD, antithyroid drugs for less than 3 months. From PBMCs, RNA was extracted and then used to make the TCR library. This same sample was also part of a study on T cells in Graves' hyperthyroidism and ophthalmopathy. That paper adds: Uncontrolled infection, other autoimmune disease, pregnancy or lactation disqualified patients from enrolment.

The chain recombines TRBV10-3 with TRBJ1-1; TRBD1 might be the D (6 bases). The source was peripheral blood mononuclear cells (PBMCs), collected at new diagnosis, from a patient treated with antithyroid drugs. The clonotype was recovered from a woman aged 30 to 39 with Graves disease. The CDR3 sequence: CAISRGNTEAFF. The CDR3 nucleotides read TGTGCCATCAGCAGGGGGAACACTGAAGCTTTCTTT.